This is a list of T cell receptor beta chains from one sample in a study of cytomegalovirus exposure and HLA in healthy donors. Measured with immunoSEQ multiplex PCR; TCRdb has only the in-frame clones, and not every one. The sample carries 110,000 to 150,000 clones, 70% recorded once. Sequences were obtained from PBMCs. These receptors came from a woman aged 55-70 years in good health and CMV-seropositive. Each CDR3 is given with its conserved first and last residue. Fields, in order: J gene, D gene, CDR3 length, clone size, V gene, CDR3 protein, CDR3 DNA. A D gene is named only where the DNA matches it firmly. Size is stated for part of the rows, as once, few or many counts, or as a class when the clone is expanded.

>TRBJ2-3|TRBD2|16|few|TRBV27
CASSLGTSGLTDTQYF
TGTGCCAGCAGTCTTGGGACTAGCGGCCTCACAGATACGCAGTATTTT
>TRBJ1-1|-|13|-|TRBV6-1
CASTTGLNTEAFF
TGTGCCAGCACCACAGGGCTGAACACTGAAGCTTTCTTT
>TRBJ1-1|-|14|-|TRBV7-9
CASSPIGQNTEAFF
TGTGCCAGCAGCCCAATCGGACAGAACACTGAAGCTTTCTTT
>TRBJ1-5|-|13|once|TRBV27
CASSRYSNQPQHF
TGTGCCAGCAGCCGCTACAGTAATCAGCCCCAGCATTTT
>TRBJ2-7|-|14|-|TRBV11-2
CASSLDPGSSEQYF
TGTGCCAGCAGCTTAGACCCAGGGTCCTCCGAGCAGTACTTC
>TRBJ1-2|TRBD1|15|-|TRBV7-7
CASRGGQRSNYGYTF
TGTGCCAGCAGGGGGGGACAGCGATCTAACTATGGCTACACCTTC
>TRBJ2-7|-|14|-|TRBV18
CASSPQGQGAEQYF
TGTGCCAGCTCCCCCCAAGGACAAGGGGCCGAGCAGTACTTC
>TRBJ1-2|TRBD1|16|-|TRBV6-1
CASSEPLTGGFGGYTF
TGTGCCAGCAGTGAACCCCTGACAGGGGGCTTTGGTGGCTACACCTTC
>TRBJ1-1|-|12|-|TRBV14
CASSQQGVVAFF
TGTGCCAGCAGCCAGCAGGGCGTAGTAGCTTTCTTT
>TRBJ2-2|-|16|-|TRBV5-1
CASSFDTTANTGELFF
TGCGCCAGCAGCTTTGACACAACCGCGAACACCGGGGAGCTGTTTTTT
>TRBJ2-5|TRBD1|14|-|TRBV5-1
CASSLGTGRETQYF
TGCGCCAGCAGCTTGGGGACAGGGAGGGAGACCCAGTACTTC
>TRBJ1-1|-|15|-|TRBV5-1
CASNRQEGLNTEAFF
TGCGCCAGCAATCGACAGGAAGGATTGAACACTGAAGCTTTCTTT
>TRBJ2-3|TRBD2|16|few|TRBV5-1
CASSLEGLAVTDTQYF
TGCGCCAGCAGCTTGGAAGGACTAGCAGTAACAGATACGCAGTATTTT
>TRBJ1-1|TRBD1|14|few|TRBV19
CVTRTGASFTEAFF
TGTGTCACCCGGACAGGGGCCTCGTTCACTGAAGCTTTCTTT
>TRBJ2-7|-|15|-|TRBV27
CASSSGRTITYEQYF
TGTGCCAGCAGCTCTGGGCGGACTATTACTTACGAGCAGTACTTC
>TRBJ1-1|-|12|-|TRBV30
CAWRDRGTEAFF
TGTGCCTGGAGGGACCGGGGGACTGAAGCTTTCTTT
>TRBJ2-5|-|13|-|TRBV18
CASSPPGEETQYF
TGTGCCAGCTCACCTCCAGGTGAAGAGACCCAGTACTTC
>TRBJ2-1|-|15|-|TRBV10-3
CAIAILASLRNEQFF
TGTGCCATCGCGATACTAGCCTCCCTCCGGAATGAGCAGTTCTTC
>TRBJ2-7|TRBD2|15|-|TRBV7-9
CASAGRLATTYEQYF
TGTGCCAGCGCAGGTCGACTAGCGACGACCTACGAGCAGTACTTC
>TRBJ1-1|-|17|few|TRBV14
CASSQDRIQHMNTEAFF
TGTGCCAGCAGCCAAGACAGGATCCAACACATGAACACTGAAGCTTTCTTT
>TRBJ1-1|-|12|few|TRBV28
CASTQQGPEAFF
TGTGCCAGCACCCAACAGGGCCCTGAAGCTTTCTTT
>TRBJ1-3|TRBD1|21|-|TRBV14
CASSQGRKKGQGASSGNTIYF
TGTGCCAGCAGCCAAGGTCGGAAGAAGGGACAGGGGGCCTCCTCTGGAAACACCATATATTTT
>TRBJ2-3|-|15|-|TRBV5-4
CASSVTGLGTDTQYF
TGTGCCAGCAGCGTCACAGGGTTGGGGACAGATACGCAGTATTTT
>TRBJ1-5|-|18|few|TRBV28
CASSLSPRQGRGNQPQHF
TGTGCCAGCAGTTTATCACCCCGCCAGGGGAGAGGCAATCAGCCCCAGCATTTT
>TRBJ2-7|TRBD2|13|-|TRBV6-5
CASSSGSRYEQYF
TGTGCCAGCAGTAGCGGGAGTAGATACGAGCAGTACTTC
>TRBJ2-6|TRBD1|18|-|TRBV5-6
CASSWGDPGGSGANVLTF
TGTGCCAGCAGCTGGGGCGATCCAGGGGGCTCTGGGGCCAACGTCCTGACTTTC
>TRBJ2-3|TRBD2|15|-|TRBV5-1
CASSLGAGGTDTQYF
TGCGCCAGCAGCTTGGGAGCGGGAGGAACAGATACGCAGTATTTT
>TRBJ1-5|TRBD1|15|few|TRBV5-5
CASSLGAGGVQPQHF
TGTGCCAGCAGCTTGGGGGCAGGGGGCGTCCAGCCCCAGCATTTT
>TRBJ2-1|-|15|few|TRBV5-8
CASSSSGVSYNEQFF
TGTGCCAGCAGCTCCTCAGGGGTTAGCTACAATGAGCAGTTCTTC
>TRBJ1-3|-|15|-|TRBV19
CASSAGQPSGNTIYF
TGTGCCAGTAGCGCCGGACAGCCCTCTGGAAACACCATATATTTT
>TRBJ1-2|TRBD1|14|-|TRBV7-3
CASSLLGRGHGYTF
TGTGCCAGCAGCTTACTGGGCAGGGGGCATGGCTACACCTTC
>TRBJ2-5|-|13|-|TRBV19
CASSIRGQETQYF
TGTGCCAGTAGTATACGGGGCCAAGAGACCCAGTACTTC
>TRBJ2-6|-|18|-|TRBV2
CASSAQGNPLSGANVLTF
TGTGCCAGCAGTGCTCAGGGGAATCCCCTCTCTGGGGCCAACGTCCTGACTTTC
>TRBJ1-1|TRBD1|17|-|TRBV10-3
CAISDRDRGTMNTEAFF
TGTGCCATCAGTGACCGGGACAGGGGCACTATGAACACTGAAGCTTTCTTT
>TRBJ2-3|TRBD1|16|-|TRBV7-8
CASSLAQGASTDTQYF
TGTGCCAGCAGCTTAGCGCAGGGGGCAAGCACAGATACGCAGTATTTT
>TRBJ1-6|-|14|-|TRBV6-1
CASSEGGSQSTLHF
TGTGCCAGCAGTGAAGGCGGGTCACAAAGTACCCTCCACTTT
>TRBJ1-1|-|12|-|TRBV18
CASSQQGGEAFF
TGTGCCAGCTCACAACAGGGTGGGGAAGCTTTCTTT
>TRBJ2-1|TRBD2|17|-|TRBV11-2
CASSLDVAGGSYNEQFF
TGTGCCAGCAGCTTAGACGTAGCGGGTGGCTCCTACAATGAGCAGTTCTTC
>TRBJ1-2|-|14|-|TRBV6-4
CASSDSDSGYGYTF
TGTGCCAGCAGTGACTCGGACAGTGGCTATGGCTACACCTTC
>TRBJ2-3|-|14|-|TRBV19
CASSTGTIPDTQYF
TGTGCCAGTAGTACAGGGACAATCCCAGATACGCAGTATTTT
>TRBJ2-1|-|16|-|TRBV29-1
CSVELPGQGSYNEQFF
TGCAGCGTTGAGTTGCCGGGACAAGGCTCCTACAATGAGCAGTTCTTC
>TRBJ1-4|TRBD1|13|-|TRBV7-9
CASSRQGVEKLFF
TGTGCCAGCAGCCGACAGGGCGTTGAAAAACTGTTTTTT
>TRBJ1-2|TRBD1|14|-|TRBV2
CASSRDSANYGYTF
TGTGCCAGCAGTCGGGACAGCGCTAACTATGGCTACACCTTC
>TRBJ1-1|-|13|-|TRBV10-3
CAINPNTNTEAFF
TGTGCCATCAACCCCAACACGAACACTGAAGCTTTCTTT
>TRBJ2-2|TRBD1|16|medium-sized|TRBV28
CASSALGTGADGELFF
TGTGCCAGCAGCGCTCTTGGGACAGGGGCTGACGGGGAGCTGTTTTTT
>TRBJ2-5|TRBD1|16|few|TRBV2
CASSGLDRGRVETQYF
TGTGCCAGCAGTGGGCTGGACAGGGGGCGGGTAGAGACCCAGTACTTC
>TRBJ2-2|TRBD2|17|-|TRBV9
CASSVDPSGRSTGELFF
TGTGCCAGCAGCGTAGACCCTAGCGGGAGATCCACCGGGGAGCTGTTTTTT
>TRBJ1-1|TRBD1|14|-|TRBV14
CASSRVQGASEAFF
TGTGCCAGCAGCCGTGTACAGGGGGCCTCCGAAGCTTTCTTT
>TRBJ1-3|TRBD1|16|-|TRBV19
CASSITYRGSGNTIYF
TGTGCCAGTAGTATCACCTACAGGGGATCTGGAAACACCATATATTTT
>TRBJ1-1|-|14|-|TRBV5-4
CASSLAGINTEAFF
TGTGCCAGCAGCTTGGCAGGGATTAACACTGAAGCTTTCTTT
>TRBJ1-5|-|17|-|TRBV21-1
CASSKIRQGGSNQPQHF
TGTGCCAGCAGCAAAATAAGACAGGGAGGTAGCAATCAGCCCCAGCATTTT
>TRBJ2-2|TRBD2|16|-|TRBV5-1
CASSTGTREGTGELFF
TGCGCCAGCAGCACCGGGACTAGAGAAGGCACCGGGGAGCTGTTTTTT
>TRBJ2-1|-|16|-|TRBV6-6
CASSYSDASSYNEQFF
TGTGCCAGCAGTTACTCAGACGCTAGCTCCTACAATGAGCAGTTCTTC
>TRBJ2-3|-|14|-|TRBV30
CAWSTGQGGDTQYF
TGTGCCTGGAGTACAGGTCAGGGTGGAGATACGCAGTATTTT